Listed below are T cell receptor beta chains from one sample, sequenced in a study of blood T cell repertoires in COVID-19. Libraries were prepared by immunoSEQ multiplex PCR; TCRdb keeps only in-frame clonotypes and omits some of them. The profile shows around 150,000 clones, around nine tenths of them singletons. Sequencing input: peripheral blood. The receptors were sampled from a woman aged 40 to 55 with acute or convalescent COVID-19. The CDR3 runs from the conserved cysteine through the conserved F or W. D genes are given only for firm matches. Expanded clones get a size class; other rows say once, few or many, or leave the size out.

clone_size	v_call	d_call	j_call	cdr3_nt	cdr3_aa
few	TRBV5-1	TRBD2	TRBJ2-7	TGCGCCAGCAGCGGGCGGATAGCGGGGGGGCTCTTTTCCTACGAGCAGTACTTC	CASSGRIAGGLFSYEQYF
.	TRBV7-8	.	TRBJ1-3	TGTGCCAGCAGCTTTGAAGCGTCGCGGGCCACGAGCTCTGGAAACACCATATATTTT	CASSFEASRATSSGNTIYF
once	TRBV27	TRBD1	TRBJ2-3	TGTGCCAGCAGTATCTACAGGGGGGCCACAGATACGCAGTATTTT	CASSIYRGATDTQYF
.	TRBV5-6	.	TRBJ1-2	TGTGCCAGCAGTACCCACAGGGTTGGCTACACCTTC	CASSTHRVGYTF
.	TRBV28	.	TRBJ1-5	TGTGCCAGCAGCTCAATTGGACGGGGGAGTAATCAGCCCCAGCATTTT	CASSSIGRGSNQPQHF
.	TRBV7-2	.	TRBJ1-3	TGTGCCAGCAGCCAGCTGGGGAGCTCTGGAAACACCATATATTTT	CASSQLGSSGNTIYF
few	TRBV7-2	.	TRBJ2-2	TGTGCCAGCAGCTTAGCGGGCAACAGCGGGGAGCTGTTTTTT	CASSLAGNSGELFF
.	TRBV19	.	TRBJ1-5	TGTGCCAGTAGTATTACCGGGGGGTATCAGCCCCAGCATTTT	CASSITGGYQPQHF
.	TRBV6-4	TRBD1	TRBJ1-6	TGTGCCAGCAGTGCCGTCCCGGGACAGGGGGCGAATTCACCCCTCCACTTT	CASSAVPGQGANSPLHF
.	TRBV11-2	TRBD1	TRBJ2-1	TGTGCCAGCAGCCTACGGGACAGGGGAGATGAGCAGTTCTTC	CASSLRDRGDEQFF
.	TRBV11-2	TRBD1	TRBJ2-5	TGTGCCAGCAGCCTGACAGGGCCTCCGGTGGAGACCCAGTACTTC	CASSLTGPPVETQYF
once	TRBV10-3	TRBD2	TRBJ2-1	TGTGCCATCAGTGAGTCGTGGCGGGGGGCAGAGAATGAGCAGTTCTTC	CAISESWRGAENEQFF
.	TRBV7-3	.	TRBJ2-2	TGTGCCAGCAGCTTCGGGTTCACCGGGGAGCTGTTTTTT	CASSFGFTGELFF
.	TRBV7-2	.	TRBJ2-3	TGTGCCAGCAGCTTAGCTGGGGGCGGGGGAAGTCGAGATACGCAGTATTTT	CASSLAGGGGSRDTQYF
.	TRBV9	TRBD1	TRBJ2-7	TGTGCCAGCAGCCCCCAGGGACAGAAGAGCCTGCGCGAGCAGTACTTC	CASSPQGQKSLREQYF
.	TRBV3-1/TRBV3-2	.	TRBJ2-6	TGTGCCAGCAGCCCCGAGGGCGTCCGTCTGAGGGCCGTCCTGACTTTC	CASSPEGVRLRAVLTF
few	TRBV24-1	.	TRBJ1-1	TGTGCCACCAGTGATTTTAGCGGGACTGAAGCTTTCTTT	CATSDFSGTEAFF
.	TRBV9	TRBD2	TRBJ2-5	TGTGCCAGCAGCGTCGGACTAGCGGGAGCAGAGACCCAGTACTTC	CASSVGLAGAETQYF
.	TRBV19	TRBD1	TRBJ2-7	TGTGCCAGTAGTATCGGACAGGGGTTGTACGAGCAGTACTTC	CASSIGQGLYEQYF
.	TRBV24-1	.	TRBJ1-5	TGCGCCACCAGTGATGTATACAATCGGCCCCAGCATTTT	CATSDVYNRPQHF
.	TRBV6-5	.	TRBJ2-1	TGTGCCAGCAGTTTTCGCCTTTATAGCTCCTACAATGAGCAGTTCTTC	CASSFRLYSSYNEQFF
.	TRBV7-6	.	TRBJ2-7	TGTGCCAGCAGCCTTGATCGGGACGAGCAGTACTTC	CASSLDRDEQYF
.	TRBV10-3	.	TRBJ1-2	TGTGCCATCAGTGAGTCAGGGGATGGCTACACCTTC	CAISESGDGYTF
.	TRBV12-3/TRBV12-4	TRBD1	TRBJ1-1	TGTGCCAGCAGGCAGGGGGGTACTGAAGCTTTCTTT	CASRQGGTEAFF
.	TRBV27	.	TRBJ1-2	TGTGCCAGCAGTTTAGGCGGGAACTATGGCTACACCTTC	CASSLGGNYGYTF
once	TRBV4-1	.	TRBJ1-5	TGCGCCAGCAGCCAAGAAGCCATTAGCAATCAGCCCCAGCATTTT	CASSQEAISNQPQHF
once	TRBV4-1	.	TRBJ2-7	TGCGCTAGCAGCCAAGATACCCTCGGGAACGAGCAGTACTTC	CASSQDTLGNEQYF
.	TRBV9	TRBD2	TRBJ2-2	TGTGCCAGCAGCGTAGTGGGTACTAGCGTTAGTACCGGGGAGCTGTTTTTT	CASSVVGTSVSTGELFF
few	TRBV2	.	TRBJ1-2	TGTGCCAGCAGCCTGGAGTCGCGGGGCTACACCTTC	CASSLESRGYTF
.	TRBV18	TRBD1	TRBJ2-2	TGTGCCAGCTCACCGAAACAGGGGGCCAGCACCGGGGAGCTGTTTTTT	CASSPKQGASTGELFF
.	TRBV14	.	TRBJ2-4	TGTGCCAGCAGCCACCCGGGAAACATTCAGTACTTC	CASSHPGNIQYF
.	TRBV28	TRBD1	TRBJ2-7	TGTGCCAGCAGTTTCGGGGACAGGAGGTCCTACGAGCAGTACTTC	CASSFGDRRSYEQYF
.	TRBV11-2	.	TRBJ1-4	TGTGCCAGCAGCTTAGGTCCGCGGGGGGCGGCTAATGAAAAACTGTTTTTT	CASSLGPRGAANEKLFF
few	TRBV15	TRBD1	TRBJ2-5	TGTGCCACCAGCAGAGATTCCGGACAGGGAGAGACCCAGTACTTC	CATSRDSGQGETQYF
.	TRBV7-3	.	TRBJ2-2	TGTGCCAGCAGCTCCCGCGGGACCCTTGGGGCCGGGGAGCTGTTTTTT	CASSSRGTLGAGELFF